Below, 24 T cell receptor beta chains from the same sample are listed, as sequenced in a study of read filtering for tumor transcriptome and immune sequencing. Molecular barcoded adaptors covering alpha/delta and beta/gamma chains were used on about 390 ng RNA. In TCRdb, the reads were re-called with MiXCR into one record per CDR3 protein. The data show around 140,000 distinct CDR3 sequences, with approximately 13% seen just once and more than 6.5% held by the top ten. The source material was a population of CD138-negative cells sorted from bone marrow. Receptors were obtained from a donor aged 40 or over with multiple myeloma.

For this clonotype: This likely comes from a read error, as the CDR3 has no conserved phenylalanine or tryptophan at its end. The V call is TRBV5-1, the J call TRBJ1-3, with D unclear. This CDR3 spans 15 amino acids. The V and J ends lost 0 bases and 3 bases respectively, with 10 bases between them. CDR1 and CDR2 (germline): SGHRS, YFSETQ. In DNA form, the CDR3 reads TGCGCCAGCAGCTTGGGGGGAATGCGTGGAAACACCATATATCTT. Protein: CASSLGGMRGNTIYL.

This clonotype was seen many times. The CDR3 reads CASRLPGQGHHEQYF. CDR3 nucleotides: TGTGCCAGCAGACTACCGGGACAGGGTCACCACGAGCAGTACTTC. V and J are TRBV27 and TRBJ2-7; TRBD1 matches 9 bases. In germline, CDR1 is MNHEY, CDR2 SMNVEV (reference sequence). The CDR3 covers 15 residues. V was clipped by 6 bases and J by 5 bases; unmatched bases: 11.

This clonotype was seen many times. This chain uses TRBV11-2 with TRBJ1-2; D not certain. V lost 0 bases, J lost 4 bases, and 9 bases lay in between. Germline CDR1 is SGHAT and CDR2 is FQNNGV. The CDR3 has 14 residues. The CDR3 DNA is TGTGCCAGCAGCTTAGACAGCTTTGGCTATGGCTACACCTTC. Protein: CASSLDSFGYGYTF.

The table lists this clonotype with many counts. CDR3 bases: TGCGCCAGCAGTCAACCCGGACAGGGGCGAAACATTCAGTACTTC. Translation: CASSQPGQGRNIQYF. This chain uses TRBV23-1 with TRBJ2-4; 9 nucleotides match TRBD1. TRBV23-1 counts as an open reading frame of uncertain function. J gave up 6 bases and V 2 bases, and 5 bases lay outside the gene matches. The CDR3 sequence is 15 residues long.

This clonotype was seen many times. The rearrangement links TRBV6-5 to TRBJ2-3; D uncertain. The germline gives CDR1 MNHEY, CDR2 SVGAGI. The CDR3 spans 13 residues. Trimming took 6 bases from V and 4 from J, leaving 11 bases between them. The CDR3: CASRLDGADTQYF. The CDR3, as DNA: TGTGCCAGCAGGCTCGACGGCGCAGATACGCAGTATTTT.

The chain employs TRBV7-6 and TRBJ2-1, with 11 bases fitting TRBD2. This CDR3 spans 15 amino acids. After removal of 1 base from V and 8 bases from J, the junction contained 4 bases not matched to a gene. In germline, CDR1 is SGHVS, CDR2 FNYEAQ. The CDR3 sequence is CASSLGLAGRYEQFF. CDR3 nucleotides: TGTGCCAGCAGCTTAGGACTAGCGGGACGGTATGAGCAGTTCTTC. The full variable domain, its missing parts supplied by reference TRBV7-6 and TRBJ2-1, is GAGVSQSPRYKVTKRGQDVALRCDPISGHVSLYWYRQALGQGPEFLTYFNYEAQQDKSGLPNDRFSAERPEGSISTLTIQRTEQRDSAMYRCASSLGLAGRYEQFFGPGTRLTVL.

This clonotype was detected a few times. Here the CDR3 DNA reads TGTGCCAGCAGTGCGGGGATGAACACCGGGGAGCTGTTTTTT. Protein: CASSAGMNTGELFF. This chain connects TRBV2 to TRBJ2-2, with D tentatively TRBD2 (5 bases). V lost 4 bases to trimming and J lost 1 base, with 7 bases between them. CDR1 and CDR2 (germline): SNHLY, FYNNEI. The CDR3 covers 14 residues.

This clonotype was counted many times. V is TRBV7-9 and J is TRBJ1-4; perhaps TRBD1 as D (6 bases). The V end lost 1 base, the J end lost 5 bases, and 8 bases lay between the germline ends. Per the germline V gene, CDR1 is SEHNR and CDR2 is FQNEAQ (reference sequence). CDR3 length: 14 amino acids. CDR3: CASSLVGQNEKLFF. CDR3 sequence (DNA): TGTGCCAGCAGCTTAGTAGGACAGAATGAAAAACTGTTTTTT. The complete variable domain, with remaining parts taken from reference TRBV7-9 and TRBJ1-4, reads DTGVSQNPRHKITKRGQNVTFRCDPISEHNRLYWYRQTLGQGPEFLTYFQNEAQLEKSRLLSDRFSAERPKGSFSTLEIQRTEQGDSAMYLCASSLVGQNEKLFFGSGTQLSVL.

This clonotype was counted ten times or more. This sequence joins TRBV6-1 and TRBJ1-2; possible D gene TRBD1, 6 bases. The germline V gene has CDR1 MNHNS and CDR2 SASEGT. The V end lost 2 bases, the J end lost 4 bases, and 8 bases lay between the germline ends. The CDR3 extends over 13 amino acids. The CDR3 protein is CASSERGTYGYTF. The CDR3 bases are TGTGCCAGCAGTGAAAGGGGGACCTATGGCTACACCTTC.

The V and J genes are TRBV5-1 and TRBJ2-2, with TRBD2 matching 8 bases. Germline assignment: CDR1 SGHRS and CDR2 YFSETQ. V shed 1 base, J shed 7 bases, and the junction held 9 bases outside the gene matches. The CDR3 has 16 residues. This chain's CDR3 is CASSLRSGSLIGELFF. CDR3 bases: TGCGCCAGCAGCTTGCGCAGCGGGAGCCTTATCGGGGAGCTGTTTTTT. Full variable domain (missing parts from reference TRBV5-1 and TRBJ2-2): KAGVTQTPRYLIKTRGQQVTLSCSPISGHRSVSWYQQTPGQGLQFLFEYFSETQRNKGNFPGRFSGRQFSNSRSEMNVSTLELGDSALYLCASSLRSGSLIGELFFGEGSRLTVL.

This clonotype was counted many times. This chain uses TRBV4-3 with TRBJ2-1; 10 bases fit TRBD2. V lost 0 bases and J lost 4; bases outside the gene matches: 9. Germline V gene sequence: CDR1 LGHNA, CDR2 YSLEER. The CDR3 loop spans 18 amino acids. The CDR3 loop is CASSQEGSSGSRYNEQFF. CDR3 DNA sequence: TGCGCCAGCAGCCAAGAAGGTTCTAGCGGGAGTAGGTACAATGAGCAGTTCTTC.

Ten or more counts support this clonotype. The chain recombines TRBV20-1 with TRBJ1-1; weak D call: TRBD1 (6 bases). This CDR3 is built from 13 residues. The V and J ends lost 6 bases and 3 bases respectively, with 14 bases between them. Germline CDR1 is DFQATT and CDR2 is SNEGSKA (reference sequence). The CDR3 region is CSATQGVDTEAFF. The CDR3 coding sequence is TGCAGTGCCACACAGGGAGTAGACACTGAAGCTTTCTTT.

This clonotype was recorded at least ten times. This sequence joins TRBV19 and TRBJ2-3, with 7 positions matching TRBD2. Unmatched junction bases numbered 12, after V lost 9 bases and J lost 6 bases. Germline-derived CDR1 and CDR2 are LNHDA and SQIVND (reference sequence). CDR3 size: 14 residues. CDR3 sequence: CASSLAGVIDTQYF. The CDR3 nucleotides read TGTGCCAGCTCGTTGGCGGGAGTGATCGATACGCAGTATTTT.

This clonotype showed up just a few times. The rearrangement links TRBV7-9 to TRBJ2-3; 7 bases line up with TRBD2. Per the germline V gene, CDR1 is SEHNR and CDR2 is FQNEAQ (reference sequence). CDR3 length: 16 amino acids. The trim removed 6 bases at V and 0 bases at J, leaving 9 bases unmatched. CDR3 sequence reads: CASRPFRGVSTDTQYF. The CDR3 DNA sequence: TGTGCCAGCAGACCTTTCCGGGGGGTTAGCACAGATACGCAGTATTTT. Together with reference TRBV7-9 and TRBJ2-3, the CDR3 gives the full variable domain: DTGVSQNPRHKITKRGQNVTFRCDPISEHNRLYWYRQTLGQGPEFLTYFQNEAQLEKSRLLSDRFSAERPKGSFSTLEIQRTEQGDSAMYLCASRPFRGVSTDTQYFGPGTRLTVL.

Remarks on this clonotype: This is likely a read error, given that the CDR3 carries no conserved phenylalanine or tryptophan at its end. The J gene is TRBJ1-5, the V gene TRBV12-3 or TRBV12-4, with D hard to call. Trimming shortened V by 4 bases and J by 9 bases, and 7 bases separated the two germline ends. The CDR3 sequence is 11 residues long. The CDR3 DNA is TGTGCCAGCAGTTCCAAGGGGCCCCAGCATTCT. Translation gives CASSSKGPQHS.

This clonotype occurred many times. The chain couples TRBV4-1 to TRBJ2-5; D ambiguous. The germline V gene encodes CDR1 MGHRA and CDR2 YSYEKL. Trimming removed 4 bases from V and 5 bases from J, with 11 bases in between. This CDR3 comprises 13 residues. CDR3 sequence: CASSPTVAETQYF. As DNA, the CDR3 is TGCGCCAGCAGCCCAACAGTTGCGGAGACCCAGTACTTC.

Regarding this clonotype: Relative to the germline gene, one junction end is altered; a read error may explain this. This chain connects TRBV5-1 to TRBJ2-1, with TRBD2 identical over 10 bases. The CDR3 is made up of 15 amino acids. The germline CDR1 and CDR2 sequences are SGHRS and YFSETQ. CDR3 amino acids: CAGSAQREGRNEQFF. The CDR3, as DNA: TGCGCCGGCAGCGCCCAGCGGGAGGGCCGCAATGAGCAGTTCTTC.

This clonotype was counted many times. This rearrangement joins TRBV14 to TRBJ2-1; the D gene is possibly TRBD2 (5 bases). Trimming stripped 4 bases from V and 3 bases from J, with 13 bases between. The CDR3 spans 15 residues. Germline V gene sequence: CDR1 SGHDN, CDR2 FVKESK. CDR3 DNA sequence: TGTGCCAGCAGCCCCCAGAGGGCTCTCTACAATGAGCAGTTCTTC. As protein: CASSPQRALYNEQFF.

This clonotype was counted many times. The chain recombines TRBV3-1 with TRBJ2-7; D uncertain. V gave up 0 bases and J gave up 3 bases, with 6 bases separating them. The CDR3 length is 13 residues. CDR1 LGHDT and CDR2 YNNKEL come from the germline V gene (reference sequence). The CDR3 region has the DNA TGTGCCAGCAGCCAAGAAACCGGCTACGAGCAGTACTTC. It yields the protein CASSQETGYEQYF.

This clonotype was detected many times. The chain is built from TRBV3-1 and TRBJ2-1; 16 bases are shared with TRBD2. V shed 2 bases and J 0 bases; nucleotides not matched to a gene: 4. The CDR3 loop spans 19 amino acids. The germline V gene encodes CDR1 LGHDT and CDR2 YNNKEL (reference sequence). The CDR3 sequence: CASSQLGLAGGSSYNEQFF. CDR3 DNA sequence: TGTGCCAGCAGCCAACTGGGACTAGCGGGAGGGAGCTCCTACAATGAGCAGTTCTTC.

This clonotype showed up many times. The chain recombines TRBV12-3 or TRBV12-4 with TRBJ2-7; D gene ambiguous. The V end was cut by 5 bases, the J end by 6 bases, with 11 bases between. CDR3 length: 12 residues. The CDR3 reads CASSPHSVEQYF. The DNA for the CDR3 is TGTGCCAGCAGTCCCCACAGCGTCGAGCAGTACTTC.

Notes on this clonotype: A far larger clone is only one base removed, so a read error is likely. This chain links TRBV11-3 with TRBJ2-5; no definite D call. The CDR3 has 13 amino acids. V lost 2 bases, J lost 4 bases, and 8 bases lay in between. Per germline, CDR1 SGHNT and CDR2 YENEEA. The CDR3 DNA follows: TGTGCCAGCAGCTTATGGAGACGAGAGACCCAGTACTTC. Protein: CASSLWRRETQYF.

The chain recombines TRBV7-6 with TRBJ2-5; 8 bases fit TRBD1. The CDR3 is 15 amino acids. With 6 bases clipped from V and 4 bases from J, the junction kept 10 bases outside the gene matches. Germline CDR1 reads SGHVS; CDR2 reads FNYEAQ. The CDR3 region is CASRSNPDRGETQYF. In DNA form, the CDR3 reads TGTGCCAGCAGGTCGAACCCCGACAGGGGAGAGACCCAGTACTTC. Full variable domain (rest looked up from reference TRBV7-6 and TRBJ2-5): GAGVSQSPRYKVTKRGQDVALRCDPISGHVSLYWYRQALGQGPEFLTYFNYEAQQDKSGLPNDRFSAERPEGSISTLTIQRTEQRDSAMYRCASRSNPDRGETQYFGPGTRLLVL.

A few counts support this clonotype. In nucleotides, the CDR3 is TGTGCCAGCAGTTCCGGGACCCCCCTCTACGAGCAGTACTTC. As protein: CASSSGTPLYEQYF. This chain links TRBV28 with TRBJ2-7, with D possibly being TRBD1 or TRBD2 (5 bases each). In germline, CDR1 is MDHEN, CDR2 SYDVKM. V was trimmed by 4 bases and J by 3 bases, leaving 13 bases between them. The CDR3 loop spans 14 amino acids.